Detailed here is one T cell receptor (beta chain). Its antigen target is currently unknown. No qualities accompany the bases; no much larger clone lies one base away. Reading the label with the study, this specimen's time point is: baseline before first vaccination. Samples from vaccinated people were obtained from the UK trials COV001 and COV002, which included a single-blind randomized controlled phase 2/3 trial of AZD1222 (ChAdOx1 nCoV-19) in healthy adults. For TCRbeta chain sequencing, PBMC samples from trial participants were taken at day 0 and at day 28 after the second dose. The record originates from a study of T cell responses to AZD1222 COVID-19 vaccine listed by TCRdb under 2021. With respect to the entire study: AZD1222 recipients with second doses at about 4 weeks or about 12 weeks were pooled, because spike-specific TCR depth and breadth did not differ between schedules. A total of 230 to 250 trial participants underwent TCR sequencing, of whom about 210 had received two doses of AZD1222 and around 25 had received two doses of the MenACWY control vaccine. Trial participants were enrolled into age subgroups of 18-55, 56-69 and 70-plus years, which contained about 150, 28 and 57 TCR-sequenced participants, respectively. What the research found in general, with its limitations: After two AZD1222 doses, spike-specific TCR breadth and depth were significantly higher than at day 0 and than in MenACWY recipients. Participants were mostly white British, with more females than males. The authors suggested clonal diversity may have been underestimated. CD4 TCRs associated with the vaccine covered the entire spike protein, and the dominant responses were in regions 160-218 and 743-854. Reportedly, almost half of the unique spike-specific TCRs recognized epitopes lying outside the regions that are mutated in the B.1.351 and B.1.1.7 variants. Conclusions about previously exposed vaccinees are limited, since just six AZD1222 recipients were seropositive for SARS-CoV-2 at baseline. The 56-69-year group was small, and its depth increase did not reach significance, likely because of low power. Because no day 14 peak-response samples were available, the repertoires could be characterized only after the peak T cell response.

The CDR3 regions of human TCRbeta chains were subjected to immunosequencing. The paper's processing steps were these. TCRs in the repertoires were compared against a reference library of SARS-CoV-2-specific TCRs that had been generated with the MIRA antigen-specificity platform. Breadth meant the fraction of unique TCRs that were SARS-CoV-2-associated, whereas depth meant the fraction of total T cells that were SARS-CoV-2-associated. Using the MIRA data, each spike-specific TCR was assigned both to the spike region to which the TCR was reactive and to a CD4 or CD8 class. Log10-transformed breadth and depth values were compared by one-way ANOVA with Sidak's multiple comparisons tests. TCRdb stores this immuneACCESS table with in-frame sequences only. Part of the clones is absent; in the studies checked, under half of the shortfall reflects unresolved V genes, and no reason is known for the rest. V, J and clone size derive from that table, while D and trimming were established from the DNA sequence. The sample data list 95,000 to 110,000 clones, and around 89% of these were observed just once. The top ten hold approximately 7% of the sample.

In the germline V gene, CDR1 corresponds to SGHVS and CDR2 to FQNEAQ. The CDR3, from cysteine to phenylalanine, totals 16 residues. Of the read, only the CDR3 DNA is kept; its 48 bases are in frame from base 1. V gives up 4 bases and J gives up 1 base, and the segment between their germline ends measures 14 bases. The rearranged segments are TRBV7-8 and TRBJ1-5, with TRBD1 tentatively as D gene (5 bases match). This TCR was recovered from an adult in good health. The specimen was peripheral blood, collected on day 0 of AZD1222 vaccination. The CDR3 here reads CASSSPGLKSNQPQHF. The DNA sequence is as follows: TGTGCCAGCAGCTCTCCGGGACTAAAGAGCAATCAGCCCCAGCATTTT.